The present T cell receptor (beta chain) was sequenced within a study of regulatory T cells in long-lasting Graves disease (dated by TCRdb to the early 2020s). Context from the whole study: Newly diagnosed Graves' disease patients had taken antithyroid drugs for less than 3 months. This study used TCR sequencing and RNA sequencing of peripheral blood to compare persistent Graves' disease patients against newly diagnosed Graves' disease patients. The study was conducted in China and was registered as a clinical trial. A total of around 35 samples underwent TCR sequencing, from about 13 patients with persistent Graves' disease and 20 patients with newly diagnosed Graves' disease. Broader findings and caveats from the paper: Patients with persistent disease shared more public clonotypes (around 2,500) than newly diagnosed patients did (more than 900). Only peripheral blood was studied, because thyroid tissue, the primary lesion, was inaccessible. Compared with newly diagnosed patients, persistent Graves' disease patients had lower TCR Shannon entropy and fewer highly expanded clones, which suggests clonal expansion. Only the TCR beta chain was sequenced and analyzed. As a limitation, the authors acknowledged that the small sample size may reduce accuracy.

This clonotype was observed many times. Its antigen is currently not known. Nothing much larger sits one base from this clone, and base qualities are not available. The time point label here, explained by the study, means: newly diagnosed GD, antithyroid drugs for less than 3 months. For both TCR sequencing and RNA sequencing, RNA was extracted from PBMCs using TRIzol. Graves' disease was diagnosed according to American Thyroid Association guidelines. Patients were recruited from an endocrinology department in Xi'an, China. Each patient gave around 9.2 milliliters of peripheral blood, collected in an EDTA anticoagulant tube. PBMCs were isolated by Ficoll Paque Plus density gradient separation without further T cell sorting. An Agilent 2100 Bioanalyzer and agarose gel were used to check RNA quality, while a NanoDrop 2000 measured RNA concentration. Library preparation used multiplex PCR. Sequencing relied on an Illumina HiSeq 4000. iRepertoire HTBI primers and Arm-PCR amplification of CDR3 regions were used to construct TCR beta libraries. Before sequencing, the PCR products went through gel purification. On the study's bioinformatics: A total of under 80 TRBV and 14 TRBJ segments were identified across samples and were used for gene usage analysis of CDR3 amino acid clonotypes. Filtered high-quality paired reads were merged into contigs using COPE and FqMerger. BLAST was used to align contigs to IMGT TRBV, TRBD and TRBJ reference genes, with CDR3 defined following IMGT. Highly expanded clones were defined as clonotypes with a frequency above 0.1%. Repertoire diversity was measured by Shannon entropy, and V-J evenness by the Gini coefficient. Public clonotypes were defined as clonotypes shared by more than one individual. TCRdb took the public reads, trimmed them with fastp at Q25, ran MiXCR for clone calling and kept in-frame beta chains. Under each unique CDR3 protein, matching rows form one entry showing the most common genes and DNA. TCRdb's processing, not the study's, gives the V and J calls here. The sample contains approximately 300,000 distinct CDR3 sequences, over 15% of them found a single time. Less than 40% of the sample is held by the ten biggest clonotypes.

Sequences were derived from peripheral blood mononuclear cells (PBMCs), sampled at new diagnosis, from a patient treated with antithyroid drugs. The sequence was collected from a female donor with Graves disease.

The DNA sequence follows: TGTGCCAGCAGCTTAGACGTTCTAGCGGGTTTGACCGGGGAGCTGTTTTTT. It specifies CASSLDVLAGLTGELFF. Recombination joined TRBV11-3 with TRBJ2-2, and 8 junctional nucleotides match TRBD2. Counted from cysteine to phenylalanine, this CDR3 has 17 amino acids. Just the 51-base CDR3 DNA is kept, in frame starting at base 1. The V end gives up 0 bases and the J end 5 bases, leaving 8 bases in the junction not matched to a gene. For CDR1 and CDR2, the germline V gene lists SGHNT and YENEEA.